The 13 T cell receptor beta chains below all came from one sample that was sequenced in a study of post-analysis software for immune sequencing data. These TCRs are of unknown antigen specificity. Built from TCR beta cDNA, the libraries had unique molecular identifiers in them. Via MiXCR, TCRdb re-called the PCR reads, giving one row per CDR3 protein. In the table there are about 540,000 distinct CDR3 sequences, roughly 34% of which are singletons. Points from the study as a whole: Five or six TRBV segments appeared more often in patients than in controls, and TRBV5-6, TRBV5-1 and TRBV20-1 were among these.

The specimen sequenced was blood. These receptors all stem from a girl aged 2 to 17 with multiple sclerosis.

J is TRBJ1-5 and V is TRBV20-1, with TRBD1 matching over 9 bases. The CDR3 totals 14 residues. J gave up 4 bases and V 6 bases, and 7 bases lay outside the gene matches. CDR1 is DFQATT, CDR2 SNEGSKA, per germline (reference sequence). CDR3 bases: TGCAGTGCCGAACCGGGACAGGGTAATCAGCCCCAGCATTTT. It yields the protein CSAEPGQGNQPQHF.

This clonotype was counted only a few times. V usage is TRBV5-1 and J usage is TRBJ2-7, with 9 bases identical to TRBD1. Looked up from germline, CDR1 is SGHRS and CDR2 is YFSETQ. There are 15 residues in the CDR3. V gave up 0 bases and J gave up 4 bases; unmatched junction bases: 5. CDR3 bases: TGCGCCAGCAGCTTGGGGGGACAGGGAAAGTACGAGCAGTACTTC. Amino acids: CASSLGGQGKYEQYF.

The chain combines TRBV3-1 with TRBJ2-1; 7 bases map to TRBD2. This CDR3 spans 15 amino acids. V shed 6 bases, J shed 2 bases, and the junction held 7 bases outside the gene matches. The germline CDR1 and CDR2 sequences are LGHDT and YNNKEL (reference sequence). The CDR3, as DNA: TGTGCCAGCAGTCACCGCCGGGGGGCCTACAATGAGCAGTTCTTC. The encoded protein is CASSHRRGAYNEQFF.

The CDR3 coding sequence is TGTGCCAGCAGTTCCGGGACAGGGGGTACGTTTGAGCAGTTCTTC. Translating gives CASSSGTGGTFEQFF. The rearrangement uses TRBV28 and TRBJ2-1; 11 bases align to TRBD1. The germline CDR1 and CDR2 sequences are MDHEN and SYDVKM. V was clipped by 4 bases and J by 9 bases; unmatched bases: 8. This CDR3 comprises 15 residues.

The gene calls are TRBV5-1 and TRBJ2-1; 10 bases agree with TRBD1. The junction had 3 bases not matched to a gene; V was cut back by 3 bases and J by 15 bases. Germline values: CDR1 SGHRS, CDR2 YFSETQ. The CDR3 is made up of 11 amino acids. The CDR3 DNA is TGCGCCAGCAGCTGGGGACAGGGGCTGTTCTTC. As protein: CASSWGQGLFF.

CDR3 region: CASSVTSGGTYEQYF. CDR3 DNA: TGTGCCAGCAGCGTAACCAGCGGGGGCACCTACGAGCAGTACTTC. The genes are TRBV9 and TRBJ2-7, with TRBD2 matching 8 bases. The junction had 5 bases not matched to a gene; V was cut back by 1 base and J by 2 bases. Germline values: CDR1 SGDLS, CDR2 YYNGEE. The CDR3 is made up of 15 amino acids.

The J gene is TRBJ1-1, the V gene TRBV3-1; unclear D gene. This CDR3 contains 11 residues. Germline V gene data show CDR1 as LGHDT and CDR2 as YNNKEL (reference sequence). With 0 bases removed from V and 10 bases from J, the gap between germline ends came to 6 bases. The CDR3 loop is CASSQESGAFF. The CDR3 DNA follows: TGTGCCAGCAGCCAAGAATCGGGAGCTTTCTTT.

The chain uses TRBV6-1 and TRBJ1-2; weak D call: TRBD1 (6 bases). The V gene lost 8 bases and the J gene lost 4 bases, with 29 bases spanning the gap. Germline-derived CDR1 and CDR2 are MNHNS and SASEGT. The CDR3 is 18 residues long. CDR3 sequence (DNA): TGTGCCAGCTCTAATCCCTCGACAGGAGTCATGCCGATCTATGGCTACACCTTC. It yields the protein CASSNPSTGVMPIYGYTF.

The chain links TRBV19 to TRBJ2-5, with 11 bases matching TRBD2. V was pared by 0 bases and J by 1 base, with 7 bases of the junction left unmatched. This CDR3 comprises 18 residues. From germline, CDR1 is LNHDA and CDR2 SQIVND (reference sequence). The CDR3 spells CASSIDSGTSGFQETQYF. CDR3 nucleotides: TGTGCCAGTAGTATAGACTCCGGGACTAGCGGCTTCCAAGAGACCCAGTACTTC.

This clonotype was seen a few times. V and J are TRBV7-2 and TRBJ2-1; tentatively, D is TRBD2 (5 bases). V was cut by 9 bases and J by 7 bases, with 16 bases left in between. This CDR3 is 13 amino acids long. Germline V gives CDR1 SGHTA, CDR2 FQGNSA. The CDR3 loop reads CASLPISGNEQFF. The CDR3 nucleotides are TGTGCCAGTTTACCGATCTCGGGGAATGAGCAGTTCTTC.

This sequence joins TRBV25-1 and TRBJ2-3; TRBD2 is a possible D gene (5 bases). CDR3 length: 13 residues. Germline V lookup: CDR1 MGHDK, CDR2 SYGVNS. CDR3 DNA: TGTGCGGGCGGACCCGGAGGAACAGATACGCAGTATTTT. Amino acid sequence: CAGGPGGTDTQYF.

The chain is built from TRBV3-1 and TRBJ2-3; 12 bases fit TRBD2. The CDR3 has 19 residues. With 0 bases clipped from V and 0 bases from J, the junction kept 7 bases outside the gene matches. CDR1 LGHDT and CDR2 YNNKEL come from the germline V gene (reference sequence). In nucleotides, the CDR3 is TGTGCCAGCAGCCAAGATTGGACTAGCGGGGTTTCTAGCACAGATACGCAGTATTTT. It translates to CASSQDWTSGVSSTDTQYF.

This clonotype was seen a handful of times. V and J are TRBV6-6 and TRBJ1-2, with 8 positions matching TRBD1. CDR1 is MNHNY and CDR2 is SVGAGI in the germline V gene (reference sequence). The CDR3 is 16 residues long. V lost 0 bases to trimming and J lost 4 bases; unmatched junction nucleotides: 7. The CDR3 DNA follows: TGTGCCAGCAGTTACTCGCCGGGACAGGCCTCCTATGGCTACACCTTC. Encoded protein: CASSYSPGQASYGYTF.